Below, 25 T cell receptor beta chains from the same sample are listed, as sequenced in a study of shared clonotypes between healthy human individuals. Some clones are missing from TCRdb's copy, which holds only in-frame ones; the method was immunoSEQ multiplex PCR. The sample holds 2,500,000 or so clones, 93% seen once. Input material: naive CD4+ T cells from PBMCs. Noted subset: CD45RA+ positively selected. The source of these receptors is a man aged 18 to 30 in good health. Some clones in this sample may be carry-over from other donors' samples.

This clone has a handful of counts. This chain joins TRBV5-1 and TRBJ1-1; the D is unclear. Deletions cut 2 bases from V and 4 bases from J, with 12 bases between. The CDR3 loop spans 14 amino acids. CDR1 SGHRS and CDR2 YFSETQ come from the germline V gene. The CDR3 protein is CASSFDPFATEAFF. In DNA, the CDR3 is TGCGCCAGCAGCTTCGACCCCTTTGCCACTGAAGCTTTCTTT.

The J gene is TRBJ1-1, the V gene TRBV29-1, with TRBD1 matching over 7 bases. Germline CDR1 reads SQVTM; CDR2 reads ANQGSEA. This CDR3 is built from 13 residues. With V trimmed by 4 bases and J by 8 bases, 10 bases remained unmatched. The CDR3 loop is CSVGRGVIKEAFF. CDR3 coding DNA: TGCAGCGTTGGCAGGGGGGTCATTAAGGAAGCTTTCTTT.

With regard to this clone: The sample has other DNA sequences that encode this CDR3 too. The rearrangement links TRBV5-1 to TRBJ2-7; D possibly corresponds to TRBD2 (6 bases). This CDR3 has 14 residues. V lost 4 bases and J lost 2, with 13 bases in between. Germline values: CDR1 SGHRS, CDR2 YFSETQ. CDR3 DNA: TGCGCCAGCAGCCCGGGGACTTCCGCCTACGAGCAGTACTTC. This encodes CASSPGTSAYEQYF.

The chain joins TRBV7-6 to TRBJ2-3, with D perhaps given as TRBD1 or TRBD2 (5 bases each). The V end lost 5 bases, the J end lost 2 bases, and 11 bases lay between the germline ends. The CDR3 covers 14 residues. From germline, CDR1 is SGHVS and CDR2 FNYEAQ. The CDR3 DNA is TGTGCCAGCAGCCCCGGGACCTCCACAGATACGCAGTATTTT. Translation: CASSPGTSTDTQYF.

The rearrangement joins TRBV7-3 to TRBJ2-2; D unresolved. The V end was cut by 0 bases, the J end by 6 bases, with 8 bases between. The CDR3 covers 14 residues. Germline assignment: CDR1 SGHTA and CDR2 FQGTGA. CDR3 protein: CASSLTARPGELFF. The CDR3 region has the DNA TGTGCCAGCAGCTTAACGGCACGACCCGGGGAGCTGTTTTTT.

The CDR3 region is CASSESLDTQYF. The CDR3 DNA sequence: TGTGCCAGCTCCGAGTCCCTGGATACGCAGTATTTT. This sequence joins TRBV18 and TRBJ2-3; unclear D gene. The length of the CDR3 is 12 residues. V was trimmed by 6 bases and J by 6 bases, leaving 10 bases between them. Looked up from germline, CDR1 is KGHSH and CDR2 is LQKENI.

The rearrangement links TRBV5-6 to TRBJ1-2; D possibly corresponds to TRBD1 (5 bases). This CDR3 is 15 amino acids long. Germline V gives CDR1 SGHDT, CDR2 YYEEEE. The V gene lost 0 bases and the J gene lost 3 bases, with 12 bases spanning the gap. This CDR3 is CASSLAQGSDYGYTF. In DNA, the CDR3 is TGTGCCAGCAGCTTGGCTCAGGGAAGTGACTATGGCTACACCTTC.

V is TRBV6-5 and J is TRBJ2-7; D is possibly TRBD2 (5 bases). Germline V gives CDR1 MNHEY, CDR2 SVGAGI. V was pared by 2 bases and J by 3 bases, with 5 bases between. There are 12 residues in the CDR3. Here the CDR3 DNA reads TGTGCCAGCAGTTACGAGGGCTACGAGCAGTACTTC. The encoded protein is CASSYEGYEQYF.

The chain carries TRBV5-6 and TRBJ1-1; D is ambiguous. Germline V gene sequence: CDR1 SGHDT, CDR2 YYEEEE. The CDR3 extends over 12 amino acids. V was cut by 2 bases and J by 6 bases, with 8 bases left in between. The CDR3 DNA is TGTGCCAGCAGCTTACAACGGTCTGAAGCTTTCTTT. This sequence encodes CASSLQRSEAFF.

The chain combines TRBV19 with TRBJ2-7, with 7 positions matching TRBD1. Trimming cost V 6 bases and J 1 base; bases outside gene matches: 9. CDR3 size: 15 residues. The V gene's germline CDR1 is LNHDA and CDR2 SQIVND (reference sequence). CDR3 nucleotide sequence: TGTGCCAGTAGCCTAGGGGGCGAATCGTCCTACGAGCAGTACTTC. Translating it yields CASSLGGESSYEQYF.

The chain recombines TRBV5-5 with TRBJ1-5, with a weak D call TRBD1 (6 bases). The CDR3 contains 15 residues. V was cut by 1 base and J by 7 bases, with 15 bases left in between. In germline, CDR1 is SGHKS, CDR2 YYEKEE (reference sequence). The CDR3 spells CASSLRGKGDQPQHF. CDR3 nucleotides: TGTGCCAGCAGCTTGAGGGGGAAAGGCGACCAGCCCCAGCATTTT.

The chain uses TRBV28 and TRBJ1-2; the D is unclear. The germline V gene has CDR1 MDHEN and CDR2 SYDVKM. The CDR3 contains 16 residues. V lost 3 bases to trimming and J lost 2 bases, with 16 bases between them. The CDR3 here is CASSLAAISPNYGYTF. DNA of the CDR3: TGTGCCAGCAGTTTGGCAGCCATTTCCCCCAACTATGGCTACACCTTC.

Turning to this clone: This sample also contains other DNA sequences that code for the same CDR3. The rearrangement uses TRBV18 and TRBJ2-2; no firm D call. The CDR3 totals 12 residues. Germline V gene data show CDR1 as KGHSH and CDR2 as LQKENI. Trimming shortened V by 4 bases and J by 4 bases, and 4 bases separated the two germline ends. DNA for the CDR3: TGTGCCAGCTCACTCAGCACCGGGGAGCTGTTTTTT. Its protein product is CASSLSTGELFF.

In this sample, this clone turned up a few times. The chain carries TRBV4-2 and TRBJ1-1, with a possible D match to TRBD1 (5 bases). This CDR3 contains 16 residues. V was cut by 1 base and J by 11 bases, with 23 bases left in between. Germline V gene lookup returns CDR1 LGHNA and CDR2 YNFKEQ. In nucleotides, the CDR3 is TGTGCCAGCAGCCAAGGACTGACAGAGAAAAACTTGGGGGCTTTCTTT. This codes for CASSQGLTEKNLGAFF.

The chain employs TRBV11-3 and TRBJ1-1, with D unresolved. V was clipped by 0 bases and J by 8 bases, with 4 bases between them. CDR3 length: 11 amino acids. Germline CDR1 and CDR2: SGHNT and YENEEA. The CDR3 loop reads CASSLDGEAFF. The CDR3 region has the DNA TGTGCCAGCAGCTTAGATGGAGAAGCTTTCTTT. Combining the CDR3 with reference TRBV11-3 and TRBJ1-1 gives the whole variable domain EAGVVQSPRYKIIEKKQPVAFWCNPISGHNTLYWYLQNLGQGPELLIRYENEEAVDDSQLPKDRFSAERLKGVDSTLKIQPAELGDSAVYLCASSLDGEAFFGQGTRLTVV.

V gene TRBV15 combines with J gene TRBJ2-5; perhaps D is TRBD1 or TRBD2 (5 bases each). CDR1 is LNHNV, CDR2 YYDKDF, per germline (reference sequence). With 3 bases removed from V and 1 base from J, the gap between germline ends came to 9 bases. The CDR3 totals 14 residues. The CDR3 loop reads CATSSSGAQETQYF. Here the CDR3 DNA reads TGTGCCACCAGCAGTTCCGGGGCCCAAGAGACCCAGTACTTC.

The chain employs TRBV2 and TRBJ2-7, with 8 nucleotides matching TRBD1. CDR1 is SNHLY, CDR2 FYNNEI, per germline. This CDR3 is 13 amino acids long. Trimming at V came to 6 bases and at J to 5 bases, leaving 6 bases not matched to a gene. The CDR3 sequence is CASRYRGSDEQYF. The CDR3 DNA sequence: TGTGCCAGCAGGTACAGGGGGTCGGACGAGCAGTACTTC.

This clone appeared once. The chain carries TRBV14 and TRBJ2-1; possibly TRBD1 for D (6 bases). Trimming stripped 2 bases from V and 11 bases from J, with 19 bases between. The CDR3 has 15 residues. Looked up from germline, CDR1 is SGHDN and CDR2 is FVKESK. The chain's CDR3 is CASSQILGQREKQFF. The CDR3 coding sequence is TGTGCCAGCAGCCAAATTCTAGGACAGCGAGAGAAGCAGTTCTTC.

CDR3: CAIRDRGSGEQYF. The CDR3 DNA reads TGTGCCATCAGGGACAGGGGCTCGGGCGAGCAGTACTTC. V and J are TRBV10-3 and TRBJ2-7; 9 bases agree with TRBD1. Germline V gene sequence: CDR1 ENHRY, CDR2 SYGVKD. V dropped 6 bases and J dropped 6; count of bases not matched to a gene: 6. There are 13 residues in the CDR3.

The chain links TRBV30 to TRBJ2-3; TRBD2 matches 10 bases. The J segment lost 2 bases and the V segment lost 7 bases, leaving 6 bases of the junction unmatched. The length of the CDR3 is 14 residues. CDR1 is GTSNPN, CDR2 SVGIG, per germline (reference sequence). CDR3 in DNA: TGTGCCTTTGATAGCGGGAGGCACACAGATACGCAGTATTTT. It yields the protein CAFDSGRHTDTQYF.

The chain uses TRBV29-1 and TRBJ2-7, with 12 bases identical to TRBD2. Germline assignment: CDR1 SQVTM and CDR2 ANQGSEA. V lost 4 bases, J lost 5 bases, and 12 bases stayed unmatched. The CDR3 length is 16 residues. The CDR3 protein is CSVVRTSGTGPHEQYF. The CDR3 nucleotides read TGCAGCGTTGTGCGGACTAGCGGGACCGGTCCCCACGAGCAGTACTTC.

The DNA of the CDR3 is TGCGCCAGCAGCCCGGGACTAGCGGGAGGGCCTGAGACGCAGTATTTT. Amino acids: CASSPGLAGGPETQYF. This sequence joins TRBV5-1 and TRBJ2-3; 16 nucleotides align to TRBD2. CDR1 and CDR2 from the germline V gene are SGHRS and YFSETQ. Trimming removed 4 bases from V and 9 bases from J; junction bases left unmatched: 8. The CDR3 is made up of 16 amino acids.

The V gene is TRBV7-3, the J gene TRBJ2-7; 8 nucleotides line up with TRBD1. V lost 5 bases to trimming and J lost 7 bases; unmatched junction nucleotides: 10. The CDR3 runs 14 residues. Germline V gene lookup returns CDR1 SGHTA and CDR2 FQGTGA. The CDR3 protein is CASSPGGGPREQYF. DNA for the CDR3: TGTGCCAGCAGCCCAGGGGGCGGACCGCGTGAGCAGTACTTC.

The chain employs TRBV7-6 and TRBJ2-7; D is perhaps TRBD2 (5 bases). The V end lost 3 bases, the J end lost 7 bases, and 10 bases lay between the germline ends. The V gene's germline CDR1 is SGHVS and CDR2 FNYEAQ. CDR3 length: 12 amino acids. The CDR3 protein is CASSFLGVEQYF. In DNA, the CDR3 is TGTGCCAGCAGCTTTCTCGGGGTTGAGCAGTACTTC.

The chain joins TRBV19 to TRBJ1-2; 9 bases line up with TRBD1. CDR3 size: 15 residues. The junction had 8 bases not matched to a gene; V was cut back by 3 bases and J by 6 bases. The germline V gene encodes CDR1 LNHDA and CDR2 SQIVND (reference sequence). CDR3 in DNA: TGTGCCAGTAGTATCATGACAGGGGGATCACATGGCTACACCTTC. Translated, it gives CASSIMTGGSHGYTF. The whole variable domain, filled in from reference TRBV19 and TRBJ1-2, reads DGGITQSPKYLFRKEGQNVTLSCEQNLNHDAMYWYRQDPGQGLRLIYYSQIVNDFQKGDIAEGYSVSREKKESFPLTVTSAQKNPTAFYLCASSIMTGGSHGYTFGSGTRLTVV.